Presented here are 14 T cell receptor beta chains from one specimen sequenced in a study of blood T cell repertoires in COVID-19. Assay used: immunoSEQ multiplex PCR; TCRdb lists only in-frame clones, some missing. The data show roughly 100,000 clones, roughly 88% seen once. Sequenced input: peripheral blood. The receptors were sampled from a human donor in a cohort sampled during active COVID-19.

The chain combines TRBV6-6 with TRBJ1-5, with 7 bases lining up with TRBD1. This CDR3 contains 15 residues. The junction had 6 bases not matched to a gene; V was cut back by 4 bases and J by 3 bases. Germline lookup yields CDR1 MNHNY and CDR2 SVGAGI (reference sequence). DNA of the CDR3: TGTGCCAGCAGTTCGCAGGGACAGCCCAATCAGCCCCAGCATTTT. Encoded protein: CASSSQGQPNQPQHF.

The chain links TRBV5-1 to TRBJ2-3, with D maybe TRBD2 (6 bases). The CDR3 is 15 residues long. V was pared by 2 bases and J by 2 bases, with 12 bases between. Germline-derived CDR1 and CDR2 are SGHRS and YFSETQ. This CDR3 is CASSFGGAATDTQYF. The CDR3 DNA follows: TGCGCCAGCAGCTTCGGAGGGGCCGCCACAGATACGCAGTATTTT.

The V gene is TRBV7-9, the J gene TRBJ1-6; D possibly corresponds to TRBD1 (6 bases). V shed 1 base and J shed 13 bases, with 11 bases lying between them. The CDR3 totals 13 residues. Germline values: CDR1 SEHNR, CDR2 FQNEAQ (reference sequence). The CDR3 coding sequence is TGTGCCAGCAGCTTAGAAGGGGGTGACCCCCTCCACTTT. This sequence encodes CASSLEGGDPLHF. Full variable domain (outside the CDR3, taken from reference TRBV7-9 and TRBJ1-6): DTGVSQNPRHKITKRGQNVTFRCDPISEHNRLYWYRQTLGQGPEFLTYFQNEAQLEKSRLLSDRFSAERPKGSFSTLEIQRTEQGDSAMYLCASSLEGGDPLHFGNGTRLTVT.

This clone was observed a single time. The rearrangement uses TRBV5-5 and TRBJ2-2, with D perhaps matching TRBD2 (6 bases). CDR1 and CDR2 from the germline V gene are SGHKS and YYEKEE (reference sequence). The CDR3 sequence is 17 residues long. V shed 0 bases and J shed 3 bases, with 15 bases lying between them. CDR3 region: CASSLAGTGADTGELFF. Written as DNA, the CDR3 is TGTGCCAGCAGCTTGGCGGGTACGGGAGCGGACACCGGGGAGCTGTTTTTT. The full variable domain, its missing parts supplied by reference TRBV5-5 and TRBJ2-2, is DAGVTQSPTHLIKTRGQQVTLRCSPISGHKSVSWYQQVLGQGPQFIFQYYEKEERGRGNFPDRFSARQFPNYSSELNVNALLLGDSALYLCASSLAGTGADTGELFFGEGSRLTVL.

The chain is built from TRBV7-8 and TRBJ2-7; 8 bases are a match to TRBD2. The junction had 13 bases not matched to a gene; V was cut back by 2 bases and J by 7 bases. The CDR3 runs 16 residues. The germline gives CDR1 SGHVS, CDR2 FQNEAQ. The CDR3 DNA is TGTGCCAGCAGCTTAATCCTGGGGAGTAGCGGGGTGGAGCAGTACTTC. It is translated as CASSLILGSSGVEQYF.

The rearrangement uses TRBV2 and TRBJ2-6; 10 bases are shared with TRBD1. With 6 bases clipped from V and 4 bases from J, the junction kept 15 bases outside the gene matches. The CDR3 is made up of 19 amino acids. CDR1 is SNHLY and CDR2 is FYNNEI in the germline V gene. The CDR3 sequence: CASRLRSGQGVFGANVLTF. Here the CDR3 DNA reads TGTGCCAGCAGACTCCGCAGTGGACAGGGGGTGTTCGGGGCCAACGTCCTGACTTTC.

J is TRBJ2-7 and V is TRBV11-3; TRBD1 matches 9 bases. CDR1 is SGHNT, CDR2 YENEEA, per germline. The CDR3 totals 14 residues. The V and J ends lost 5 bases and 2 bases, in that order; junction bases with no gene match: 4. The CDR3 loop reads CASSPGTGTYEQYF. The CDR3 bases are TGTGCCAGCAGCCCAGGGACAGGGACCTACGAGCAGTACTTC.

The chain recombines TRBV7-2 with TRBJ2-1; 9 bases match TRBD2. V lost 3 bases, J lost 7 bases, and 7 bases stayed unmatched. The CDR3 is made up of 15 amino acids. CDR1 and CDR2 (germline): SGHTA, FQGNSA. CDR3 sequence (DNA): TGTGCCAGCAGCTTTGGTCTAGCGGGGAAGAATGAGCAGTTCTTC. It yields the protein CASSFGLAGKNEQFF.

V is TRBV7-6 and J is TRBJ1-2, with D possibly TRBD1 on 5 matching bases. This CDR3 spans 16 amino acids. Trimming stripped 5 bases from V and 4 bases from J, with 20 bases between. CDR1 is SGHVS and CDR2 is FNYEAQ in the germline V gene. The CDR3 reads CASSPAGGRLGYGYTF. The CDR3 nucleotides are TGTGCCAGCAGCCCAGCTGGGGGGAGGTTAGGCTATGGCTACACCTTC.

The chain carries TRBV30 and TRBJ1-3, with a possible D match to TRBD1 (6 bases). This CDR3 contains 14 residues. Germline V lookup: CDR1 GTSNPN, CDR2 SVGIG (reference sequence). The V and J ends lost 5 bases and 4 bases respectively, with 15 bases between them. The CDR3 nucleotides read TGTGCCTGGGAACTAACAGGGACGGGAAACACCATATATTTT. Protein sequence: CAWELTGTGNTIYF.

The chain couples TRBV27 to TRBJ1-4; TRBD1 aligns across 9 bases. V shed 6 bases and J 3 bases; nucleotides not matched to a gene: 8. The germline V gene has CDR1 MNHEY and CDR2 SMNVEV (reference sequence). The CDR3 extends over 16 amino acids. CDR3 in amino acids: CASRLGQGRANEKLFF. The DNA of the CDR3 is TGTGCCAGCAGGTTGGGACAGGGTCGGGCTAATGAAAAACTGTTTTTT.

To note about this clone: The sample has other DNA sequences that encode this CDR3 too. V and J are TRBV5-1 and TRBJ2-1; TRBD1 agrees at 8 bases. Germline V lookup: CDR1 SGHRS, CDR2 YFSETQ. With V trimmed by 2 bases and J by 5 bases, 3 bases remained unmatched. The CDR3 is 14 residues long. The DNA for the CDR3 is TGCGCCAGCAGCTTTGGGACAGGAGACAATGAGCAGTTCTTC. Its translation is CASSFGTGDNEQFF. The complete variable domain, with remaining parts taken from reference TRBV5-1 and TRBJ2-1, reads KAGVTQTPRYLIKTRGQQVTLSCSPISGHRSVSWYQQTPGQGLQFLFEYFSETQRNKGNFPGRFSGRQFSNSRSEMNVSTLELGDSALYLCASSFGTGDNEQFFGPGTRLTVL.

The CDR3 is CASSLWQGEGTRNEQFF. Here the CDR3 DNA reads TGTGCCAGCAGCTTATGGCAGGGGGAAGGCACCCGCAATGAGCAGTTCTTC. The V and J genes are TRBV5-8 and TRBJ2-1; TRBD1 aligns across 7 bases. The CDR3 is 17 amino acids. Germline values: CDR1 SGHTS, CDR2 YDEGEE. Unmatched junction bases numbered 14, after V lost 2 bases and J lost 6 bases.

This rearrangement joins TRBV7-9 to TRBJ2-5, with TRBD2 matching over 7 bases. After removal of 5 bases from V and 1 base from J, the junction contained 10 bases not matched to a gene. Germline V gene lookup returns CDR1 SEHNR and CDR2 FQNEAQ (reference sequence). There are 16 residues in the CDR3. The CDR3 nucleotides are TGTGCCAGCAGCCGAAGAGCGGGAACGTCCCAAGAGACCCAGTACTTC. This codes for CASSRRAGTSQETQYF. Full variable domain (rest looked up from reference TRBV7-9 and TRBJ2-5): DTGVSQNPRHKITKRGQNVTFRCDPISEHNRLYWYRQTLGQGPEFLTYFQNEAQLEKSRLLSDRFSAERPKGSFSTLEIQRTEQGDSAMYLCASSRRAGTSQETQYFGPGTRLLVL.